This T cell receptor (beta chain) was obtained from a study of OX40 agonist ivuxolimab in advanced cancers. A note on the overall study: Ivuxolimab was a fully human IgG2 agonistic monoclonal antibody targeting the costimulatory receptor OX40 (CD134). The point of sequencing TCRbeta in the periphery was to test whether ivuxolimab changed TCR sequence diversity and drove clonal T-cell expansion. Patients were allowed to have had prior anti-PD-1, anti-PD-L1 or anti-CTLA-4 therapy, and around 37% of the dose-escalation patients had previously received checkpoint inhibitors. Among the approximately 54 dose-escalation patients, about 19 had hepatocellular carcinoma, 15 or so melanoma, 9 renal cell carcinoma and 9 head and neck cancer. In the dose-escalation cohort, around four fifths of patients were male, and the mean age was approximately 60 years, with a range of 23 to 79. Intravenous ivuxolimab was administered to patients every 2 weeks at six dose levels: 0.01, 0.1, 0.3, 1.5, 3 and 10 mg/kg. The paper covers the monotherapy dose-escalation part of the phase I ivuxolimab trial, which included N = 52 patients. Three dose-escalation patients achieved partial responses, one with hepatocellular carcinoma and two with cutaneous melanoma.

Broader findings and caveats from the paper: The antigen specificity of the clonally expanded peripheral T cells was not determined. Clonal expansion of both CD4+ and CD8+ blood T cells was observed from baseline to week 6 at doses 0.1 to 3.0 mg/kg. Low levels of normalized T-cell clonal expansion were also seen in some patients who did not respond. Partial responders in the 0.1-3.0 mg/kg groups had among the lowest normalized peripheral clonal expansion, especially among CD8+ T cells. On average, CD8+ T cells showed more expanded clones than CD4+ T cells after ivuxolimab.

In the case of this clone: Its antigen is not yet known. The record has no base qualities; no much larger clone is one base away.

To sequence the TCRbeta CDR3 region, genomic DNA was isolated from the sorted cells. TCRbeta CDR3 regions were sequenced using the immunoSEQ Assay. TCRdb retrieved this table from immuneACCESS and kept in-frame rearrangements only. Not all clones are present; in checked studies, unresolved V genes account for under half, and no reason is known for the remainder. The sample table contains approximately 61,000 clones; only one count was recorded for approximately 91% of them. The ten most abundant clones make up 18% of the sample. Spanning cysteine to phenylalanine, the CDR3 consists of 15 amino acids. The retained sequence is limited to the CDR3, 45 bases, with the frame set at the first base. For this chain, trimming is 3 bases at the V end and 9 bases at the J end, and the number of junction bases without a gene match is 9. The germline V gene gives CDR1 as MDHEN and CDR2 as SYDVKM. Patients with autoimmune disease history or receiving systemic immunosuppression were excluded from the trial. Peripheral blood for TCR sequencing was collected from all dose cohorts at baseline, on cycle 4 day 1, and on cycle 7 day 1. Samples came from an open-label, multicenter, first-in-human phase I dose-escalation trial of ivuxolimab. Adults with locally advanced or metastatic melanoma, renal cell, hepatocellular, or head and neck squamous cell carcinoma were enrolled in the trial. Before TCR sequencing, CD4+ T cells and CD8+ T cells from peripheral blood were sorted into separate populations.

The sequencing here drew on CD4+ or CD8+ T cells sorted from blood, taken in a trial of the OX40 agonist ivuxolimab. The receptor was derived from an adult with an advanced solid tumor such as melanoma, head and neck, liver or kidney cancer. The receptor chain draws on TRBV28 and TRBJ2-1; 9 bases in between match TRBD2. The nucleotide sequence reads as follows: TGTGCCAGCAGTTTCGAGCGGGAGGTTTCGTTTGAGCAGTTCTTC. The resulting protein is CASSFEREVSFEQFF.